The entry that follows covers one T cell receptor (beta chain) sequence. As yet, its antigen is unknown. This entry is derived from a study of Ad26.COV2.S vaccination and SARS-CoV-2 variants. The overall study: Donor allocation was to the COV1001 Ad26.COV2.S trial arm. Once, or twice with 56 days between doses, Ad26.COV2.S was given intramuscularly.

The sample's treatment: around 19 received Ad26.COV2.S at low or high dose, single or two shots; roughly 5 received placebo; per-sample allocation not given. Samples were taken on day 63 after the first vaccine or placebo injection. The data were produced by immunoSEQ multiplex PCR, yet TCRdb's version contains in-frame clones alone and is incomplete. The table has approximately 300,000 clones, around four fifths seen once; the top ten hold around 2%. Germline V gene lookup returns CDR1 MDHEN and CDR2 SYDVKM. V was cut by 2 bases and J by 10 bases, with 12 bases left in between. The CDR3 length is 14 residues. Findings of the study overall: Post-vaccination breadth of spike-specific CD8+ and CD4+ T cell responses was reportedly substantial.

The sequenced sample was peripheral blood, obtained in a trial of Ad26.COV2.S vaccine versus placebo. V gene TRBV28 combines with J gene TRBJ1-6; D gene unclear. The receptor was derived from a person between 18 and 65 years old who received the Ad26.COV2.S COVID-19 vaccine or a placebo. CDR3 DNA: TGTGCCAGCAGTTTAGCTATATCGGTATCACCCCTCCACTTT. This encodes CASSLAISVSPLHF.